These 5 T cell receptor beta chains share one sample of origin, sequenced in a study of T cell responses to AZD1222 COVID-19 vaccine. The assay was immunoSEQ multiplex PCR, and TCRdb's table has in-frame clones only and misses some. The sample lists fewer than 300,000 clones, 93% occurring once. The specimen was peripheral blood, collected on day 0 of AZD1222 vaccination. These receptor sequences come from an adult in good health.

The chain combines TRBV5-6 with TRBJ1-1; TRBD1 might be the D (5 bases). This CDR3 has 14 amino acids. CDR1 is SGHDT, CDR2 YYEEEE, per germline. V lost 4 bases and J 5 bases, leaving 15 bases between the germline ends. The CDR3 nucleotides are TGTGCCAGCAGCCCAAGGCCCGGGGGGACTGAAGCTTTCTTT. Encoded protein: CASSPRPGGTEAFF.

V gene TRBV29-1 combines with J gene TRBJ1-3, with D hard to call. This CDR3 is 12 amino acids long. Trimming left V 7 bases short and J 0 bases short, with 7 bases between. The V gene's germline CDR1 is SQVTM and CDR2 ANQGSEA. This chain's CDR3 is CSGTSSGNTIYF. The CDR3 DNA reads as TGCAGCGGAACTAGCTCTGGAAACACCATATATTTT. Complete variable domain (other parts from reference TRBV29-1 and TRBJ1-3): SAVISQKPSRDICQRGTSLTIQCQVDSQVTMMFWYRQQPGQSLTLIATANQGSEATYESGFVIDKFPISRPNLTFSTLTVSNMSPEDSSIYLCSGTSSGNTIYFGEGSWLTVV.

The genes are TRBV7-9 and TRBJ1-3; 12 bases map to TRBD1. The CDR3 is made up of 16 amino acids. J gave up 8 bases and V 5 bases, and 10 bases lay outside the gene matches. The germline CDR1 and CDR2 sequences are SEHNR and FQNEAQ (reference sequence). Here the CDR3 DNA reads TGTGCCAGCAGCGAGGGGGACAGGGGGCTAGAGGACACCATATATTTT. Its protein product is CASSEGDRGLEDTIYF.

This clone was recorded only once. The genes are TRBV28 and TRBJ1-2; 8 nucleotides match TRBD1. The CDR3 loop spans 14 amino acids. From germline, CDR1 is MDHEN and CDR2 SYDVKM. The trim removed 5 bases at V and 7 bases at J, leaving 9 bases unmatched. CDR3 nucleotides: TGTGCCAGCAGTCCCACAGGGGGGGAAGGTGGCTACACCTTC. It is translated as CASSPTGGEGGYTF.

The genes are TRBV6-5 and TRBJ1-4, with a possible D match to TRBD1 (6 bases). V lost 7 bases, J lost 8 bases, and 17 bases lay in between. The CDR3 has 14 amino acids. Per the germline V gene, CDR1 is MNHEY and CDR2 is SVGAGI. The CDR3 protein is CASIQGGAAEKLFF. DNA of the CDR3: TGTGCCAGCATCCAAGGGGGGGCTGCCGAAAAACTGTTTTTT.